What follows are 23 T cell receptor beta chains derived from one specimen sequenced in a study of T cell changes during pregnancy in multiple sclerosis (dated 2019 in TCRdb). The library was produced with the immunoSEQ multiplex PCR assay. TCRdb's version of the immuneACCESS table is confined to in-frame rearrangements and falls short of the full clone set. An unresolved V gene accounts for under half of the shortfall where checked; the remainder is of unknown origin. The sample profile shows 50,000 to 75,000 clones; roughly 90% of them were found once. 3.3% of the sample is taken by the ten largest. Sequencing was performed on peripheral blood, taken in the first trimester of pregnancy. Receptors originate from a female donor in good health, enrolled as a control in a pregnancy study.

The chain is built from TRBV6-1 and TRBJ2-2, with D possibly TRBD2 on 6 matching bases. Trimming removed 4 bases from V and 0 bases from J, with 9 bases in between. From germline, CDR1 is MNHNS and CDR2 SASEGT. The CDR3 spans 15 residues. The CDR3 DNA is TGTGCCAGCAGTGTCTGGGGGGCGAACACCGGGGAGCTGTTTTTT. Translating it yields CASSVWGANTGELFF.

This clone was seen just once. The gene calls are TRBV25-1 and TRBJ1-3, with D unresolved. V was cut by 3 bases and J by 4 bases, with 7 bases left in between. This CDR3 is 13 amino acids long. Germline lookup yields CDR1 MGHDK and CDR2 SYGVNS. CDR3 sequence: CASSDVYGNTIYF. The CDR3 coding sequence is TGTGCCAGCAGTGACGTCTACGGAAACACCATATATTTT.

V and J are TRBV7-3 and TRBJ2-4; 16 bases align to TRBD2. Trimming removed 4 bases from V and 4 bases from J; junction bases left unmatched: 4. Germline lookup yields CDR1 SGHTA and CDR2 FQGTGA. This CDR3 spans 17 amino acids. Here the CDR3 DNA reads TGTGCCAGCAGCTCGGGACTAGCGGGAGGGAGGAAAAACATTCAGTACTTC. Encoded protein: CASSSGLAGGRKNIQYF.

The chain has TRBV6-5 and TRBJ1-3; D is uncertain. Trimming removed 2 bases from V and 0 bases from J, with 11 bases in between. The germline V gene encodes CDR1 MNHEY and CDR2 SVGAGI. CDR3 length: 16 residues. Here the CDR3 DNA reads TGTGCCAGCAGTTACAGACTCCCAAGCTCTGGAAACACCATATATTTT. Protein: CASSYRLPSSGNTIYF.

The gene calls are TRBV9 and TRBJ2-1, with 9 bases matching TRBD1. The CDR3 length is 16 residues. Germline V gives CDR1 SGDLS, CDR2 YYNGEE. The J segment lost 7 bases and the V segment lost 0 bases, leaving 8 bases of the junction unmatched. CDR3 sequence reads: CASSVEGTGLGNEQFF. In DNA, the CDR3 is TGTGCCAGCAGCGTAGAAGGGACAGGGTTAGGTAATGAGCAGTTCTTC.

The V call is TRBV10-3, the J call TRBJ1-5; 10 nucleotides agree with TRBD1. CDR3 length equals 17 residues. Germline lookup yields CDR1 ENHRY and CDR2 SYGVKD. With 0 bases clipped from V and 0 bases from J, the junction kept 2 bases outside the gene matches. For the CDR3, the DNA is TGTGCCATCAGTGAGTCGGACAGGGGGTATAGCAATCAGCCCCAGCATTTT. This gives the protein CAISESDRGYSNQPQHF.

The chain couples TRBV7-2 to TRBJ2-1; unclear D gene. CDR3 length: 16 amino acids. With 0 bases removed from V and 0 bases from J, the gap between germline ends came to 9 bases. CDR1 and CDR2 from the germline V gene are SGHTA and FQGNSA. The CDR3 sequence is CASSLAFPSSYNEQFF. The CDR3 coding sequence is TGTGCCAGCAGCTTAGCGTTCCCCAGCTCCTACAATGAGCAGTTCTTC.

V is TRBV7-2 and J is TRBJ2-1; D gene ambiguous. CDR3 length: 14 amino acids. V gave up 1 base and J gave up 8 bases, with 12 bases separating them. Germline values: CDR1 SGHTA, CDR2 FQGNSA. Here the CDR3 reads CASSLGSLADEQFF. The CDR3 bases are TGTGCCAGCAGCTTAGGGTCCTTAGCAGATGAGCAGTTCTTC.

This clone was seen at least ten times. In nucleotides, the CDR3 is TGTGCCACCAGCAGAGCGGGAGGACGAGCAGCTTTCTTT. This translates into CATSRAGGRAAFF. The chain is built from TRBV15 and TRBJ1-1; D is uncertain. Germline-derived CDR1 and CDR2 are LNHNV and YYDKDF (reference sequence). With 1 base removed from V and 10 bases from J, the gap between germline ends came to 13 bases. The CDR3 runs to 13 residues.

The chain uses TRBV25-1 and TRBJ2-1; D is perhaps TRBD1 (6 bases). The V gene lost 6 bases and the J gene lost 12 bases, with 18 bases spanning the gap. Germline V lookup: CDR1 MGHDK, CDR2 SYGVNS. The CDR3 runs 13 residues. The CDR3 sequence is CASSLSQGSRQFF. In DNA form, the CDR3 reads TGTGCCAGCAGCCTCTCGCAGGGGAGTCGGCAGTTCTTC.

The V call is TRBV9, the J call TRBJ2-1; the match to TRBD2 covers 7 bases. This CDR3 spans 16 amino acids. Germline V gene sequence: CDR1 SGDLS, CDR2 YYNGEE. The junction had 7 bases not matched to a gene; V was cut back by 0 bases and J by 4 bases. CDR3 DNA: TGTGCCAGCAGCGTAGTGGGGAGCGGGACTTACAATGAGCAGTTCTTC. Translation gives CASSVVGSGTYNEQFF.

The V gene is TRBV28, the J gene TRBJ2-1; 11 nucleotides line up with TRBD2. Germline V gene data show CDR1 as MDHEN and CDR2 as SYDVKM. This CDR3 is 16 amino acids long. V lost 1 base and J lost 7; bases outside the gene matches: 6. CDR3 in amino acids: CASSLLVTSGSNEQFF. DNA of the CDR3: TGTGCCAGCAGTTTATTGGTTACTAGCGGGAGTAATGAGCAGTTCTTC.

CDR3: CASSYVGVPDTQYF. In nucleotides, the CDR3 is TGTGCCAGCAGTTACGTGGGAGTCCCAGATACGCAGTATTTT. This chain joins TRBV6-5 and TRBJ2-3, with D possibly being TRBD2 (5 bases). Per the germline V gene, CDR1 is MNHEY and CDR2 is SVGAGI. CDR3 length: 14 residues. Trimming stripped 2 bases from V and 4 bases from J, with 10 bases between.

The chain links TRBV6-6 to TRBJ1-6; 9 nucleotides agree with TRBD1. Germline loops: CDR1 MNHNY, CDR2 SVGAGI (reference sequence). The V and J ends lost 5 bases and 7 bases, in that order; junction bases with no gene match: 3. This CDR3 has 14 amino acids. The CDR3 DNA reads TGTGCCAGCAGTAGGACAGGGGAGAATTCACCCCTCCACTTT. Encoded protein: CASSRTGENSPLHF.

V usage is TRBV19 and J usage is TRBJ1-5, with TRBD1 as a possible D gene (5 bases). V lost 4 bases and J lost 8, with 18 bases in between. This CDR3 has 15 amino acids. CDR1 is LNHDA, CDR2 SQIVND, per germline (reference sequence). This CDR3 is CASSNGGRSFEPQHF. The CDR3 bases are TGTGCCAGTAGTAACGGGGGACGCTCGTTCGAGCCCCAGCATTTT.

The CDR3 nucleotides are TGTGCCAGCAGCGAAACTTGGTCAGATACGCAGTATTTT. Translating it yields CASSETWSDTQYF. This rearrangement joins TRBV9 to TRBJ2-3, with no clear D. The germline CDR1 and CDR2 sequences are SGDLS and YYNGEE. V was trimmed by 3 bases and J by 4 bases, leaving 9 bases between them. The CDR3 loop spans 13 amino acids.

This chain links TRBV2 with TRBJ1-1; 12 nucleotides align to TRBD1. CDR3 length: 17 amino acids. Germline trimming cut 7 bases from V and 0 bases from J; bases unmatched to any gene: 9. Germline assignment: CDR1 SNHLY and CDR2 FYNNEI. CDR3 protein: CASNAGTGGPMNTEAFF. CDR3 DNA: TGTGCCAGCAACGCCGGGACAGGGGGCCCTATGAACACTGAAGCTTTCTTT.

The genes are TRBV5-6 and TRBJ2-3; 7 nucleotides agree with TRBD2. This CDR3 is built from 15 residues. In germline, CDR1 is SGHDT, CDR2 YYEEEE. J was trimmed by 2 bases and V by 0 bases; bases with no gene match: 3. CDR3 coding DNA: TGTGCCAGCAGCTTGGCGGGAGGCTACACAGATACGCAGTATTTT. Its protein is CASSLAGGYTDTQYF.

The chain links TRBV4-1 to TRBJ2-3; maybe TRBD1 (5 bases). Trimming took 0 bases from V and 1 from J, leaving 14 bases between them. This CDR3 contains 17 residues. In germline, CDR1 is MGHRA, CDR2 YSYEKL. The CDR3 DNA sequence: TGCGCCAGCAGCCAAGAGCCAGGGCGAGTGGGCACAGATACGCAGTATTTT. It is translated as CASSQEPGRVGTDTQYF.

The J gene is TRBJ1-4, the V gene TRBV7-2, with 9 bases that match TRBD1. The V gene end was trimmed by 5 bases and the J gene end by 2 bases; junction bases not matched to a gene: 12. Germline assignment: CDR1 SGHTA and CDR2 FQGNSA. The CDR3 loop spans 18 amino acids. CDR3 nucleotides: TGTGCCAGCAGCAGGCGTCCCGGGACAGGGTTTACTAATGAAAAACTGTTTTTT. Residues: CASSRRPGTGFTNEKLFF.

In its sample, this clone was seen a few times. The chain carries TRBV6-1 and TRBJ1-2, with TRBD1 matching over 7 bases. Trimming at V came to 3 bases and at J to 8 bases, leaving 9 bases not matched to a gene. Germline CDR1 MNHNS, CDR2 SASEGT. The CDR3 runs 14 residues. CDR3 protein: CASSETGIYGGYTF. Here the CDR3 DNA reads TGTGCCAGCAGTGAGACAGGGATTTATGGAGGCTACACCTTC.

The chain couples TRBV5-1 to TRBJ1-1, with a weak D call TRBD1 (6 bases). V was pared by 4 bases and J by 1 base, with 23 bases between. Germline V gene data show CDR1 as SGHRS and CDR2 as YFSETQ. CDR3 length: 18 residues. The CDR3 here is CASSLSPGQVGRNTEAFF. CDR3 nucleotide sequence: TGCGCCAGCAGCCTCTCTCCGGGACAAGTGGGGAGGAACACTGAAGCTTTCTTT.

This chain connects TRBV5-6 to TRBJ2-2; D is unresolved. The germline V gene encodes CDR1 SGHDT and CDR2 YYEEEE. This CDR3 comprises 18 residues. V lost 1 base and J lost 0, with 16 bases in between. The CDR3 region has the DNA TGTGCCAGCAGCTTGTACGTCAGGATTAATTCGAACACCGGGGAGCTGTTTTTT. This translates into CASSLYVRINSNTGELFF.